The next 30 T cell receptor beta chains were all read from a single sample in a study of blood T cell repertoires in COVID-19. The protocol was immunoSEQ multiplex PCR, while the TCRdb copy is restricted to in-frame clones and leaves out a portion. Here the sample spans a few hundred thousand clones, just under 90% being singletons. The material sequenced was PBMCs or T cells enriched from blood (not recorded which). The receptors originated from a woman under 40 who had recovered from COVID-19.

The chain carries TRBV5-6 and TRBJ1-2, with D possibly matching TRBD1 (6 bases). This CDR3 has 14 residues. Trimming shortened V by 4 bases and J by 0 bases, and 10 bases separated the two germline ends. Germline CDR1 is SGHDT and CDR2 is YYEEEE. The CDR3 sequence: CASSRGHPNYGYTF. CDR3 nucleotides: TGTGCCAGCAGCCGGGGACATCCTAACTATGGCTACACCTTC.

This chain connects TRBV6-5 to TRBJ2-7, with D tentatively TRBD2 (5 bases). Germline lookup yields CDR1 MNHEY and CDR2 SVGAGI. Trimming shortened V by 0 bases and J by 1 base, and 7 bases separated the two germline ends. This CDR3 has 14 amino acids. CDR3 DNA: TGTGCCAGCAGTTACTCCCCGGGGTCCTACGAGCAGTACTTC. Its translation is CASSYSPGSYEQYF.

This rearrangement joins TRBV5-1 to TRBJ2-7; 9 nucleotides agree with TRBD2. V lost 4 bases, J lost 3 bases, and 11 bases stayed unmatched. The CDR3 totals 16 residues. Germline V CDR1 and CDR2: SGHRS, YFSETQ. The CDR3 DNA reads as TGCGCCAGCAGCGGGGGACTAGCAGAAAGATACTACGAGCAGTACTTC. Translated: CASSGGLAERYYEQYF.

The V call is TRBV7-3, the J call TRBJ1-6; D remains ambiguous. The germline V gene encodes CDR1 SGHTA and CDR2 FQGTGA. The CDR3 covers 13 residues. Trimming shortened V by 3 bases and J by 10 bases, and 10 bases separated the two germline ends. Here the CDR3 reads CASSFSRESPLHF. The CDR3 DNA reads TGTGCCAGCAGCTTTTCAAGAGAATCACCCCTCCACTTT.

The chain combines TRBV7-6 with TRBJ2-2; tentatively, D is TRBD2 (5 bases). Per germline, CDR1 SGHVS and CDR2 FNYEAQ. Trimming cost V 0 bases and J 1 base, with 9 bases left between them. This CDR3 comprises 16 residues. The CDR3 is CASSLALSGNTGELFF. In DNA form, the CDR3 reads TGTGCCAGCAGCTTAGCCCTAAGCGGGAACACCGGGGAGCTGTTTTTT.

The CDR3 loop reads CASSGAGNTIYF. The DNA for the CDR3 is TGTGCCAGCAGCGGGGCCGGAAACACCATATATTTT. This chain links TRBV9 with TRBJ1-3; D unresolved. Trimming removed 3 bases at V and 4 bases at J, with 5 bases between. This CDR3 has 12 residues. Looked up from germline, CDR1 is SGDLS and CDR2 is YYNGEE.

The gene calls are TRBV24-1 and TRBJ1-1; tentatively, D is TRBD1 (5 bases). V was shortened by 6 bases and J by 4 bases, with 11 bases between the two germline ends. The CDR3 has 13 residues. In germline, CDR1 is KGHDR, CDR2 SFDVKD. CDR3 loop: CATSSQGATEAFF. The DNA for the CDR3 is TGTGCCACCAGTAGTCAAGGGGCCACTGAAGCTTTCTTT.

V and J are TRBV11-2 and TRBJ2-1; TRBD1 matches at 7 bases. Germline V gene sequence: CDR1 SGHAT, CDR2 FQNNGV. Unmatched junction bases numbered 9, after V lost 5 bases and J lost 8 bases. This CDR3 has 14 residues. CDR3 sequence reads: CASSRIQGRHEQFF. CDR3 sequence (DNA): TGTGCCAGCAGCCGCATACAGGGGAGACATGAGCAGTTCTTC.

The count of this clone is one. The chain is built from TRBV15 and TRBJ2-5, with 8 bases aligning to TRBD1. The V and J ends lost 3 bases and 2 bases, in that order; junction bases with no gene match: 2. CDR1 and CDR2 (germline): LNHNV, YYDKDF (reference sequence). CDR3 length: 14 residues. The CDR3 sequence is CATSSGQGQETQYF. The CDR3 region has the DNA TGTGCCACCAGCAGCGGACAGGGACAAGAGACCCAGTACTTC.

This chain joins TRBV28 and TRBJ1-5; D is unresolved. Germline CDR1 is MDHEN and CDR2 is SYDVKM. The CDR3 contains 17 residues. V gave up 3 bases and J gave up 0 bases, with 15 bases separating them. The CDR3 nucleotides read TGTGCCAGCAGTTTTCCGTTTTCGCAGAATAGCAATCAGCCCCAGCATTTT. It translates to CASSFPFSQNSNQPQHF.

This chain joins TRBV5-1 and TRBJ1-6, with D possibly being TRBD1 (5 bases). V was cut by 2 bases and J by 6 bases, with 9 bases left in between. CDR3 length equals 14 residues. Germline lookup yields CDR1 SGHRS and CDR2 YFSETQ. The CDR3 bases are TGCGCCAGCAGCTTAGGAGGGGTTAATTCACCCCTCCACTTT. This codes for CASSLGGVNSPLHF.

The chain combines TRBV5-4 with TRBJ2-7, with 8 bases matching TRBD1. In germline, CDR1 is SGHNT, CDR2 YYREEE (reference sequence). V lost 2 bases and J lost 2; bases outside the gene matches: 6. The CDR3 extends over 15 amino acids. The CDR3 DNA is TGTGCCAGCAGCTTCGAGACAGGGGCAACCTACGAGCAGTACTTC. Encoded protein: CASSFETGATYEQYF.

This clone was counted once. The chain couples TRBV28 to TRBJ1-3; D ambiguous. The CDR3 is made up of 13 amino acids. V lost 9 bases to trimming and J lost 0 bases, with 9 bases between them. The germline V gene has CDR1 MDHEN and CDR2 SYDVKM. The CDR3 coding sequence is TGTGCCAGTAGAACTGTCTCTGGAAACACCATATATTTT. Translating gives CASRTVSGNTIYF. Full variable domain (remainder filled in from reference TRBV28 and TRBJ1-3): DVKVTQSSRYLVKRTGEKVFLECVQDMDHENMFWYRQDPGLGLRLIYFSYDVKMKEKGDIPEGYSVSREKKERFSLILESASTNQTSMYLCASRTVSGNTIYFGEGSWLTVV.

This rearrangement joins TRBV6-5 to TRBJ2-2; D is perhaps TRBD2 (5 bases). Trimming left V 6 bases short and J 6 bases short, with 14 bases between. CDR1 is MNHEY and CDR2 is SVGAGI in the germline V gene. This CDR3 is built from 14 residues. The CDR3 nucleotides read TGTGCCAGCAGGAGGGTGGTGGGAGCCGGGGAGCTGTTTTTT. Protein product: CASRRVVGAGELFF.

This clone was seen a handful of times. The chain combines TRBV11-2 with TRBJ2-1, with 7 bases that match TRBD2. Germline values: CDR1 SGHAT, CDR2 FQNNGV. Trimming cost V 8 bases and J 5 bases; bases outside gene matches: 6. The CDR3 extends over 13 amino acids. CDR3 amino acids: CASVRGDHNEQFF. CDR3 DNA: TGTGCCAGCGTCCGGGGGGACCACAATGAGCAGTTCTTC.

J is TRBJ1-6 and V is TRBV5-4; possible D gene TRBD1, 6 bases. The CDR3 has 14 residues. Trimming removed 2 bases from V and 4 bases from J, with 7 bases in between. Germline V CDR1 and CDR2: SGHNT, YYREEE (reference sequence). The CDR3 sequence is CASSFGQYNSPLHF. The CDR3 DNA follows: TGTGCCAGCAGCTTTGGACAGTATAATTCACCCCTCCACTTT.

The CDR3 loop is CASSLWGLAGVETQYF. The CDR3 nucleotides read TGTGCCAGCAGTTTATGGGGACTAGCGGGAGTAGAGACCCAGTACTTC. The V gene is TRBV28, the J gene TRBJ2-5, with 14 positions matching TRBD2. Trimming removed 0 bases from V and 4 bases from J; junction bases left unmatched: 1. Germline V gene sequence: CDR1 MDHEN, CDR2 SYDVKM. This CDR3 contains 16 residues.

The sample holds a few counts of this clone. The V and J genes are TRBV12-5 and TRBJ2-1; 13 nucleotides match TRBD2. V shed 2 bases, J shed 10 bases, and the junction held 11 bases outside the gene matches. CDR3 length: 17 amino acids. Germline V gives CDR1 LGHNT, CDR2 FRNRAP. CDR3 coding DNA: TGTGCTAGTGGTTTGCCAGCCGGACTAGCGGGAGACCACGAGCAGTTCTTC. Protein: CASGLPAGLAGDHEQFF.

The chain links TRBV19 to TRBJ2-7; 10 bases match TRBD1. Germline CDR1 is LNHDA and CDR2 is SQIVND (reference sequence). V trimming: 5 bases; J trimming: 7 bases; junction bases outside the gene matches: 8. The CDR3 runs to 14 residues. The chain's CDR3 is CASSRAGTGDEQYF. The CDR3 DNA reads TGTGCCAGTAGTCGCGCCGGGACAGGGGATGAGCAGTACTTC.

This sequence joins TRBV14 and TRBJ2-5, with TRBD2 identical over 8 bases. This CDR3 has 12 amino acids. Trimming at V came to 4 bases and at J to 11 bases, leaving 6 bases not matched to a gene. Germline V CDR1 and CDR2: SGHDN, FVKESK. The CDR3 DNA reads TGTGCCAGCAGCCCCGGGACTAGAAGGCAGTACTTC. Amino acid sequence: CASSPGTRRQYF.

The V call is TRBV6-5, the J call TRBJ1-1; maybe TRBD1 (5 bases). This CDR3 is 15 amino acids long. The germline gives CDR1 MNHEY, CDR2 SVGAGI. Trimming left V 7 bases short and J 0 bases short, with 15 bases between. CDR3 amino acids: CASKGRAFMNTEAFF. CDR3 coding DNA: TGTGCCAGCAAGGGGAGGGCCTTCATGAACACTGAAGCTTTCTTT.

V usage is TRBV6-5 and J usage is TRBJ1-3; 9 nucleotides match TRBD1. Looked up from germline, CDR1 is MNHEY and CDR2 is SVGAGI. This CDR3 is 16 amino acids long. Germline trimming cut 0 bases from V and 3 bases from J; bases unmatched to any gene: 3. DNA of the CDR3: TGTGCCAGCAGTTACTCGGCGGACAGGGGTGGAAACACCATATATTTT. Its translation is CASSYSADRGGNTIYF.

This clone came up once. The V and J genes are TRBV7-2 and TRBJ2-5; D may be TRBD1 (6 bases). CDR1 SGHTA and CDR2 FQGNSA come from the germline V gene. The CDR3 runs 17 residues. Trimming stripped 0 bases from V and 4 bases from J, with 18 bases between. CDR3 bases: TGTGCCAGCAGCTTAGCGCGAGGTCAGGGGCTGGGAGAGACCCAGTACTTC. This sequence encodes CASSLARGQGLGETQYF.

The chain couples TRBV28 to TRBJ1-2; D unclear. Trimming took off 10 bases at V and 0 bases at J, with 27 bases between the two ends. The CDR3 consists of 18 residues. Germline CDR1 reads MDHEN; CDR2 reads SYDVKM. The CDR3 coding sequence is TGTGCCAACCAGCTGAGAAGCGAGGGCTTCGGAGCTAACTATGGCTACACCTTC. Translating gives CANQLRSEGFGANYGYTF.

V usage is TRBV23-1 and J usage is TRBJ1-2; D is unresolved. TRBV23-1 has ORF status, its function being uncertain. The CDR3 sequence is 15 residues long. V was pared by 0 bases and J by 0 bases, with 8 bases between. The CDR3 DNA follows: TGCGCCAGCAGTCAATCTCCAGATCCTAACTATGGCTACACCTTC. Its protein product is CASSQSPDPNYGYTF.

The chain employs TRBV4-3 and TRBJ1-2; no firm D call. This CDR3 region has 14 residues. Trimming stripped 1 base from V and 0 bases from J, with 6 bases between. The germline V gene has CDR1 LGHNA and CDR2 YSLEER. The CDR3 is CASSQVRTNYGYTF. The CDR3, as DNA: TGCGCCAGCAGCCAAGTCAGAACTAACTATGGCTACACCTTC.

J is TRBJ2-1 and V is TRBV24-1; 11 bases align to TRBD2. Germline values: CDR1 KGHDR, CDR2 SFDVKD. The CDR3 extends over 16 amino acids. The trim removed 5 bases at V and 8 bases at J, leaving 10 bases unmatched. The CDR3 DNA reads TGTGCCACCAGTGCCACCACTAGCGGGAGTTTCGATGAGCAGTTCTTC. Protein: CATSATTSGSFDEQFF.

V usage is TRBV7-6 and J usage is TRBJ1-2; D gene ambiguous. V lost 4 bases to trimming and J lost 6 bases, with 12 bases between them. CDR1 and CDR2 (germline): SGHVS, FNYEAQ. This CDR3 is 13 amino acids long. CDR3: CASSSTGSNGYTF. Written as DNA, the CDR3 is TGTGCCAGCAGCTCAACCGGGTCCAATGGCTACACCTTC. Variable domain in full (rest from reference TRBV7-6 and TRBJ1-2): GAGVSQSPRYKVTKRGQDVALRCDPISGHVSLYWYRQALGQGPEFLTYFNYEAQQDKSGLPNDRFSAERPEGSISTLTIQRTEQRDSAMYRCASSSTGSNGYTFGSGTRLTVV.

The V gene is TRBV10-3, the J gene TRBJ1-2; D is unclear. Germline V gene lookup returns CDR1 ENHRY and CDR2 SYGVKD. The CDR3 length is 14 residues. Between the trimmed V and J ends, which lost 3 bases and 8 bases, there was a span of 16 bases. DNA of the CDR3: TGTGCCATCAGTGATCCAGGAGGGCTTTCCGGCTACACCTTC. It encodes CAISDPGGLSGYTF.

In nucleotides, the CDR3 is TGTGCCAGCAGTGAGGCCCTAGTCATGAACACTGAAGCTTTCTTT. Protein: CASSEALVMNTEAFF. The rearrangement uses TRBV2 and TRBJ1-1; no clear D gene. V was pared by 3 bases and J by 0 bases, with 11 bases between. Per germline, CDR1 SNHLY and CDR2 FYNNEI. The CDR3 consists of 15 residues.